This is a list of T cell receptor beta chains from one sample in a study of lymphopenia after photon versus proton radiotherapy. Repertoires were generated with immunoSEQ multiplex PCR, while TCRdb's copy carries only in-frame clones and drops some. The data contain about 70,000 clones, approximately 90% of them singletons. The sample was peripheral blood, taken from a patient treated with photon-based radiotherapy. These receptors were taken from a middle-aged woman with cholangiocarcinoma. Each CDR3 is given with its conserved first and last residue. The D gene is left open where the match is weak. The size of a clone is reported for some rows only, either as once, few or many, or as a class for expanded clones.

v_gene	d_gene	j_gene	abundance	CDR3nt	CDR3aa
TRBV15	TRBD2	TRBJ2-4	NA	TGTGCCACCAGCACAGGAGCGGGGACTAGCGGGAGTCGGTACTTC	CATSTGAGTSGSRYF
TRBV7-8	TRBD2	TRBJ2-5	NA	TGTGCCAGCAGCTTCCGCAGCGGGGGGGCAGAAGAGACCCAGTACTTC	CASSFRSGGAEETQYF
TRBV6-5	TRBD2	TRBJ2-1	NA	TGTGCCAGCAGCCCCCAGGGCGGGAGAATTCGTGAGCAGTTCTTC	CASSPQGGRIREQFF
TRBV5-8	NA	TRBJ2-2	once	TGTGCCAGCAGCTTATTCGGGAGACGATCCGGGGAGCTGTTTTTT	CASSLFGRRSGELFF
TRBV5-4	NA	TRBJ1-1	NA	TGTGCCAGCAGCTTGGCGGCGGGTTCCACTGAAGCTTTCTTT	CASSLAAGSTEAFF
TRBV18	NA	TRBJ1-5	NA	TGTGCCAGCTCACGCGGGGCGAGCAATCAGCCCCAGCATTTT	CASSRGASNQPQHF
TRBV11-1	TRBD2	TRBJ2-1	once	TGTGCCAGCAGCTTATACCCGGGGAGCGGGGGGTACAATGAGCAGTTCTTC	CASSLYPGSGGYNEQFF
TRBV5-4	NA	TRBJ1-1	NA	TGTGCCAGCAGCTTGGATGGGGGGAAGAACACTGAAGCTTTCTTT	CASSLDGGKNTEAFF
TRBV6-6	NA	TRBJ2-1	NA	TGTGCCAGCAGTCCACAGGGCGTTGAAGTGGATGAGCAGTTCTTC	CASSPQGVEVDEQFF
TRBV19	NA	TRBJ2-7	NA	TGTGCCAGTAGTCCATTAAGTGGTGGTCAAGGGGGAGAGCAGTACTTC	CASSPLSGGQGGEQYF
TRBV29-1	TRBD1	TRBJ2-7	NA	TGCAGCGTTAGGGACAGGGGGCTTAGGGAGCAGTACTTC	CSVRDRGLREQYF
TRBV20-1	NA	TRBJ2-1	NA	TGCAGTGCCCGGCGGGTGGGTGAGCAGTTCTTC	CSARRVGEQFF
TRBV5-1	TRBD1	TRBJ1-1	NA	TGCGCCAGCAGCTCCGGACAGGGGAGGACTGAAGCTTTCTTT	CASSSGQGRTEAFF
TRBV7-6	NA	TRBJ1-2	NA	TGTGCCAGCAGCTTAGTCTCTGGGCATGGCTACACCTTC	CASSLVSGHGYTF
TRBV9	NA	TRBJ1-2	NA	TGTGCCAGCAGCCCTACCCCGGATAACTATGGCTACACCTTC	CASSPTPDNYGYTF
TRBV30	TRBD1	TRBJ1-5	few	TGTGCCTGGAGTGTAGCAGGGGGCACCCCCAATCAGCCCCAGCATTTT	CAWSVAGGTPNQPQHF
TRBV5-1	NA	TRBJ1-1	NA	TGCGCCAGCAGCTTGGAGTGGGTTACTGAAGCTTTCTTT	CASSLEWVTEAFF
TRBV4-2	NA	TRBJ1-2	NA	TGTGCCAGCAGACGACAGGATCTTTCTTCCGGCTACACCTTC	CASRRQDLSSGYTF
TRBV7-3	TRBD2	TRBJ2-1	NA	TGTGCCAGCAGCTCGGCCGGACTAGCGGGTCTTAAAGAGCAGTTCTTC	CASSSAGLAGLKEQFF
TRBV5-4	NA	TRBJ2-7	NA	TGTGCCAGCAGCTTAGCAGCGGAAACCTACGAGCAGTACTTC	CASSLAAETYEQYF
TRBV9	TRBD1	TRBJ1-2	NA	TGTGCCAGCAGCGACAGGGGGGACTATGGCTACACCTTC	CASSDRGDYGYTF
TRBV2	TRBD1	TRBJ1-4	NA	TGTGCCAGCAGTGAACCCCACAGGGGTGGGAATGAAAAACTGTTTTTT	CASSEPHRGGNEKLFF
TRBV28	NA	TRBJ1-2	NA	TGTGCCAGCAGTTTAACCGGAGTTAACTATGGCTACACCTTC	CASSLTGVNYGYTF
TRBV7-9	NA	TRBJ1-1	NA	TGTGCCAGCAGCTTAGCTGAAGCTTTCTTT	CASSLAEAFF
TRBV30	NA	TRBJ2-4	NA	TGTGCCTGGGGAGGGAACATTCAGTACTTC	CAWGGNIQYF
TRBV10-3	NA	TRBJ1-1	NA	TGTGCCATCCGACAGATGAACACTGAAGCTTTCTTT	CAIRQMNTEAFF